This TCR beta chain was retrieved from a study of neurological immune-mediated disorders. One entry per CDR3 protein, called by TCRdb with MiXCR from the 5' RACE reads. The sample carries nearly 60,000 distinct CDR3 sequences, 3.5% recorded once. The CDR3 sequence is 15 residues long. Germline V gene sequence: CDR1 MNHEY, CDR2 SMNVEV (reference sequence). Trimming pared 0 bases from V and 4 bases from J, leaving 12 bases between. The sample taken for sequencing was PBMCs. This TCR came from a woman younger than 45 with multiple sclerosis. The J gene is TRBJ1-1, the V gene TRBV27; D is perhaps TRBD1 (5 bases). The CDR3 here is CASSLSKSGLTEAFF. CDR3 nucleotides: TGTGCCAGCAGTTTATCAAAATCAGGGCTCACTGAAGCTTTCTTT.